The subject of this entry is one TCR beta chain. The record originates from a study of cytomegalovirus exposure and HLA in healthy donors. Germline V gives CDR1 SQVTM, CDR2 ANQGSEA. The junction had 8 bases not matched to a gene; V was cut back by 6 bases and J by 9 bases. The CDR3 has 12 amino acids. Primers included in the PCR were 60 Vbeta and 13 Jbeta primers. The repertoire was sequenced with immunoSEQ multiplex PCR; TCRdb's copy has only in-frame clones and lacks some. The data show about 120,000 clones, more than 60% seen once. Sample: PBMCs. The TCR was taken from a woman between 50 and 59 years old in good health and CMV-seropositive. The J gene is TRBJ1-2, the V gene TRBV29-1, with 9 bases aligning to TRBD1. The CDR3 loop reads CSVRTGGDRYTF. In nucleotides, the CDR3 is TGCAGCGTCCGCACAGGGGGCGATCGCTACACCTTC.